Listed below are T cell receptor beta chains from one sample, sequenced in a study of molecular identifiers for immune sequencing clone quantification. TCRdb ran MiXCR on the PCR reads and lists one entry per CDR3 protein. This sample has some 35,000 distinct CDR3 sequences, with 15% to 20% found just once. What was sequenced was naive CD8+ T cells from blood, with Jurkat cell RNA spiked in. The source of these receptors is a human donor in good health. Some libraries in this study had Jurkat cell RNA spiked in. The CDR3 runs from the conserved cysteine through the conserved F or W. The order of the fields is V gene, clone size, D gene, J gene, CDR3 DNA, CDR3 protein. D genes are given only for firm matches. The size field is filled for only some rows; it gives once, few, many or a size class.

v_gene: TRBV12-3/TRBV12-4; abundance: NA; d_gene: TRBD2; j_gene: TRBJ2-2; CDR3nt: TGTGCCAGCACCTCGGGTAGCGGGGGATGGACCGGGGAGCTGTCTTTT; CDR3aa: CASTSGSGGWTGELSF
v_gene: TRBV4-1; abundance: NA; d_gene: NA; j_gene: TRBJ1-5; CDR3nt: TGCGCCAGCAGCCAAGACTCGGGTGAATATAGCAATCAGCCCCAGCATTTT; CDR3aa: CASSQDSGEYSNQPQHF
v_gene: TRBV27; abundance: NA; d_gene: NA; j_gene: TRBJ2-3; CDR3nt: TGTGCCAGCAGTTTATACTCAGGGATCGGACAAGACTTCACAGATACGCAGTATTTT; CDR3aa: CASSLYSGIGQDFTDTQYF
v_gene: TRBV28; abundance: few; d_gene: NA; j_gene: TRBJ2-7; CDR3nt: TGTGCCAGCAGTAGCGCCTTTACCTACGAGCAGTACTTC; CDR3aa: CASSSAFTYEQYF
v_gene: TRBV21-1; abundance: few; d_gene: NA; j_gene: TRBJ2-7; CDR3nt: TGTGCCAGCAGTTCCCGGGACAGGGTGCACGAGCAGTACTTC; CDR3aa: CASSSRDRVHEQYF
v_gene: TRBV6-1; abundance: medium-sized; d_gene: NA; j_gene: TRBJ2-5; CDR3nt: TGTGCCACGGGGCCTCAAGAGACCCAGTACTTC; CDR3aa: CATGPQETQYF
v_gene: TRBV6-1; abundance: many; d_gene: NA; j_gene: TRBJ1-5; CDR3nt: TGTGCCAGCAGTGAAATTGCGGCAGGACAGCCCCAGCATTTT; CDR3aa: CASSEIAAGQPQHF
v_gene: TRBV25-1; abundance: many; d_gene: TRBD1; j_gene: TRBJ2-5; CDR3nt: TGTGCCAGCAGTGAAAACAGGGGGCGGGAGACCCAGTACTTC; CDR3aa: CASSENRGRETQYF
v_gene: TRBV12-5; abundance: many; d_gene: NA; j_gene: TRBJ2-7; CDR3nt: TGTGCTAGTGGTTTGGCGGGATACGAGCAGTACTTC; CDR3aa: CASGLAGYEQYF
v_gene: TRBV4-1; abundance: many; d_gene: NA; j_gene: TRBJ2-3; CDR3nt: TGCGCCAGCAGCCAAGGACAGAACACAGATACGCAGTATTTT; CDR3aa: CASSQGQNTDTQYF
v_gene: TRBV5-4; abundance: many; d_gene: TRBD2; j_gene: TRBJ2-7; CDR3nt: TGTGCCAGCAGCCGAGATGGGCTAGCGGGAGGTCCCGAGCAGTACTTC; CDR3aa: CASSRDGLAGGPEQYF
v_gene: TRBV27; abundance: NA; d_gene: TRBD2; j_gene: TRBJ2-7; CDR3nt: TGTGCCAGCAGTTATCGAGCGGGGTTCTCCTACGAGCAGTACTTC; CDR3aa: CASSYRAGFSYEQYF
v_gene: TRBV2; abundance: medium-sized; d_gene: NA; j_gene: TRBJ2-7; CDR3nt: TGTGCCAGCAGTGGAATCGGCCCTTTAGCCTACGAGCAGTACTTC; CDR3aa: CASSGIGPLAYEQYF
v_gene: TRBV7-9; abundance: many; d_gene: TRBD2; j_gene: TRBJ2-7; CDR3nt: TGTGCCAGCAGCTTAGGCTGGGGAGCGGGAAACGAGCAGTACTTC; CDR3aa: CASSLGWGAGNEQYF